What follows is one T cell receptor beta chain and its context. Its target is not known. The entry originates in a study of CD8 T cells in Susac syndrome. Study context: When their blood was taken, patients with Susac syndrome were therapy-naive, taking corticosteroids, or taking intravenous immunoglobulin alone. Findings and limits, study-wide: CD8+ clones in Susac expanded most in TEMRA cells and active patients.

A quantity of roughly 0.5 to 1 ug RNA underwent reverse transcription using random hexamers. Coverage of TCR beta CDR3 amplification by immunoSEQ multiplex PCR extended to 54 Vbeta and 13 Jbeta. TCRdb passed the immunoSEQ multiplex PCR reads through MiXCR, listing each CDR3 protein once. The sample carries about 76,000 distinct CDR3 sequences, about 94% recorded once. The CDR3 has 15 residues. Germline-derived CDR1 and CDR2 are SGHVS and FQNEAQ. J lost 6 bases, V lost 5 bases, and 11 bases had no gene match. TEMRA cells were FACS-enriched and CD8+ and CD4+ T cells negatively isolated. Sample: CD8+ T cells from PBMCs. The TCR originated in a human donor with Susac syndrome. The chain joins TRBV7-8 to TRBJ2-7; 9 nucleotides agree with TRBD1. CDR3 DNA sequence: TGTGCCAGCAGCCTTACCGGGACAGGGACTGGCGAGCAGTACTTC. Its translation: CASSLTGTGTGEQYF.